Reported below is one TCR beta chain. No antigen is known for it. This sample is drawn from a study of shared clonotypes between healthy human individuals. The CDR3 contains 14 residues. CDR1 and CDR2 (germline): SGHRS, YFSETQ. Trimming removed 2 bases from V and 6 bases from J, with 13 bases in between. Assay used: immunoSEQ multiplex PCR; TCRdb lists only in-frame clones, some missing. The table lists about 2.3 million clones, around 93% of them singletons, with 0.37% in the top ten. Points from the study as a whole: Estimated clonotype richness was generally higher in naive than memory subsets.

The gene calls are TRBV5-1 and TRBJ2-3; D is perhaps TRBD2 (6 bases). Sample: naive CD4+ T cells from PBMCs. Subset: CD45RA+ positively selected. The receptor comes from a young man in good health. Some clones in this sample may be carry-over from other donors' samples. In DNA, the CDR3 is TGCGCCAGCAGCTTCGACTCCCGGGGGGATACGCAGTATTTT. As protein: CASSFDSRGDTQYF.